This T cell receptor beta chain emerged from a study of response to subunit inactivated influenza vaccine. Study results and caveats: It was the authors' suggestion that each seasonal influenza vaccination recruits few new T cells.

Germline loops: CDR1 DFQATT, CDR2 SNEGSKA (reference sequence). This CDR3 is 17 amino acids long. Trimming left V 0 bases short and J 4 bases short, with 19 bases between. A word on this clonotype: Its antigen is not identified.

TCRdb recomputed calls from the RT-PCR reads with MiXCR, one row per CDR3 protein. This repertoire shows roughly 540,000 distinct CDR3 sequences, 20% to 25% found once; its top ten account for about 2.8%. These data also formed part of another study, on T cells expressing NK-cell markers. That study reports: Beta-chain TCR cDNA was generated via 5'RACE template switching with UMIs. Source material for TCR beta repertoires consisted of sorted CD3+CD56+NKG2C+, CD3+CD56+NKG2C- and CD3+CD56-NKG2C+ T cells. Several experiments employed an anti-gamma-delta TCR antibody to confine sorting to alpha-beta TCR T cells. The CD3+CD56-NKG2C+ fraction of several donors was also led by these clonotypes.

The chain recombines TRBV20-1 with TRBJ1-5, with D perhaps TRBD1 (6 bases). The source was CD4+ T cells sorted from PBMCs, collected about 13 days after vaccination. The TCR originated in a man in his fifties or sixties who received an inactivated influenza vaccine. CDR3 region: CSARDQGGGGGNQPQHF. The CDR3 region has the DNA TGCAGTGCTAGAGATCAAGGAGGAGGGGGTGGTAATCAGCCCCAGCATTTT.